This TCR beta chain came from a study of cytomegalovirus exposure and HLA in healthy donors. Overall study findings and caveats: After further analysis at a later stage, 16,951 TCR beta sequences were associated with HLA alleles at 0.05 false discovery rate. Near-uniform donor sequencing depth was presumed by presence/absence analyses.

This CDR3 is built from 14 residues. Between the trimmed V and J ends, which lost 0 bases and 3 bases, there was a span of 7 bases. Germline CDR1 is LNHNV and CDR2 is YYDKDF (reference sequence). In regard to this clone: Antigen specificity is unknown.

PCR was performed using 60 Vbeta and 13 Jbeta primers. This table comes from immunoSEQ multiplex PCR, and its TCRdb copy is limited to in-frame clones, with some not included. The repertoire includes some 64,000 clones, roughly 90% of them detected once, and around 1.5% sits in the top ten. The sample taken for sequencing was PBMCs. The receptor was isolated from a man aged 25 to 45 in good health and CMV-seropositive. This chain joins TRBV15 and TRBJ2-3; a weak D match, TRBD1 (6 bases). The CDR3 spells CATSRDRGTDTQYF. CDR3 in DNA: TGTGCCACCAGCAGAGACAGGGGTACAGATACGCAGTATTTT. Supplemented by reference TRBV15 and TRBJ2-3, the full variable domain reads DAMVIQNPRYQVTQFGKPVTLSCSQTLNHNVMYWYQQKSSQAPKLLFHYYDKDFNNEADTPDNFQSRRPNTSFCFLDIRSPGLGDTAMYLCATSRDRGTDTQYFGPGTRLTVL.